This record covers a single T cell receptor beta chain. The CDR3 covers 13 residues. The ends were cut back, 7 bases at V and 2 bases at J, with 12 bases in the middle. Germline-derived CDR1 and CDR2 are MNHNS and SASEGT. Replicate sorted-subset PCRs were loaded with 150 to 250 ng DNA, 30,000 or so T cell genomes. Assay used: immunoSEQ multiplex PCR; TCRdb lists only in-frame clones, some missing. Among about 1.1 million clones listed, roughly 80% were seen once. This record comes from a study of shared clonotypes between healthy human individuals. Sequenced sample: memory CD4+ T cells from PBMCs. Documented subset: CD45RA-negative fraction. The chain is built from TRBV6-1 and TRBJ2-7, with D perhaps matching TRBD1 (6 bases). This receptor was obtained from a man aged 18 to 29 in good health. Some clones in this sample may be carry-over from other donors' samples. CDR3 loop: CASMSGVTYEQYF. DNA of the CDR3: TGTGCCAGCATGTCAGGGGTGACCTACGAGCAGTACTTC.